One and the same sample provided the 22 T cell receptor beta chains below, sequenced in a study of OX40 agonist ivuxolimab in advanced cancers. This table comes from immunoSEQ multiplex PCR, and its TCRdb copy is limited to in-frame clones, with some not included. This sample carries about 48,000 clones, about three quarters of them seen once, and the ten largest clones take about 7.7%. The source material was CD4+ or CD8+ T cells sorted from blood, sampled in a trial of the OX40 agonist ivuxolimab. Receptors were obtained from an adult with an advanced solid tumor such as melanoma, head and neck, liver or kidney cancer.

Regarding this clone: At one of its ends the junction is not consistent with the germline gene, which may arise from a read error. In the same sample, other DNA sequences code for this CDR3. The chain is built from TRBV30 and TRBJ1-1; D is undetermined. The germline CDR1 and CDR2 sequences are GTSNPN and SVGIG (reference sequence). The CDR3 is 13 residues long. The CDR3 spells CAWSGGYNTEAFF. The CDR3 DNA reads TGTGCCTGGAGTGGGGGATACAACACCGAAGCTTTCTTT.

The rearrangement links TRBV11-2 to TRBJ2-1; 7 positions match TRBD1. The CDR3 extends over 15 amino acids. The V gene end was trimmed by 5 bases and the J gene end by 7 bases; junction bases not matched to a gene: 11. Germline V gives CDR1 SGHAT, CDR2 FQNNGV. For the CDR3, the DNA is TGTGCCAGCAGCCCAAGACAGGGTTCGGGGAATGAGCAGTTCTTC. Translating it yields CASSPRQGSGNEQFF.

V is TRBV19 and J is TRBJ2-7; D is undetermined. Trimming shortened V by 1 base and J by 1 base, and 8 bases separated the two germline ends. CDR1 and CDR2 from the germline V gene are LNHDA and SQIVND (reference sequence). CDR3 length: 14 amino acids. The CDR3 spells CASSIGGISYEQYF. CDR3 bases: TGTGCCAGTAGTATAGGAGGAATTTCCTACGAGCAGTACTTC.

V and J are TRBV27 and TRBJ1-1; D perhaps matches TRBD1 (5 bases). Germline CDR1 and CDR2: MNHEY and SMNVEV (reference sequence). The CDR3 has 12 residues. The V gene lost 4 bases and the J gene lost 7 bases, with 10 bases spanning the gap. In DNA, the CDR3 is TGTGCCAGCAGTTCGGGGACCCATGAAGCTTTCTTT. Protein product: CASSSGTHEAFF.

CDR3 residues: CASSPGILNGEQYF. CDR3 bases: TGCGCCAGCAGCCCCGGGATCCTAAATGGGGAGCAGTACTTC. This chain links TRBV5-1 with TRBJ2-7, with D maybe TRBD2 (5 bases). Germline V lookup: CDR1 SGHRS, CDR2 YFSETQ. CDR3 length: 14 residues. V was clipped by 4 bases and J by 7 bases, with 18 bases between them.

This chain uses TRBV10-3 with TRBJ1-5; D remains unclear. Trimming took off 2 bases at V and 0 bases at J, with 17 bases between the two ends. CDR1 and CDR2 from the germline V gene are ENHRY and SYGVKD. The CDR3 runs to 18 residues. The CDR3 reads CAISEGREDFYSNQPQHF. CDR3 sequence (DNA): TGTGCCATCAGTGAGGGGCGGGAAGACTTTTATAGCAATCAGCCCCAGCATTTT.

The chain has TRBV6-1 and TRBJ2-1, with 10 nucleotides matching TRBD2. The CDR3 is 16 residues long. The trim removed 3 bases at V and 4 bases at J, leaving 6 bases unmatched. CDR1 is MNHNS and CDR2 is SASEGT in the germline V gene. The CDR3 protein is CASSDGDSGRYNEQFF. The DNA for the CDR3 is TGTGCCAGCAGTGATGGTGATAGCGGGAGGTACAATGAGCAGTTCTTC.

The chain carries TRBV7-2 and TRBJ2-1; 7 nucleotides line up with TRBD2. V was clipped by 3 bases and J by 6 bases; unmatched bases: 5. This CDR3 spans 14 amino acids. Germline values: CDR1 SGHTA, CDR2 FQGNSA. CDR3 protein: CASSFAGEANEQFF. DNA of the CDR3: TGTGCCAGCAGCTTCGCGGGAGAGGCCAATGAGCAGTTCTTC.

The V call is TRBV18, the J call TRBJ1-1; D might be TRBD1 (5 bases). Germline V gives CDR1 KGHSH, CDR2 LQKENI. Trimming left V 2 bases short and J 0 bases short, with 22 bases between. This CDR3 region has 19 residues. The CDR3 sequence: CASSPDGIGAWGLNTEAFF. Written as DNA, the CDR3 is TGTGCCAGCTCACCAGACGGTATAGGGGCTTGGGGATTGAACACTGAAGCTTTCTTT.

With respect to this clone: Germline and junction disagree at one end, which may indicate a read error. The gene calls are TRBV9 and TRBJ2-5; either TRBD1 or TRBD2 may fit D (6 bases each). The CDR3 runs 15 residues. Per germline, CDR1 SGDLS and CDR2 YYNGEE. The chain's CDR3 is CAGSDGWGAKETQYF. CDR3 bases: TGTGCCGGCAGCGATGGTTGGGGGGCTAAAGAGACCCAGTACTTC.

This clone was seen only once. The junction shows a germline mismatch at one end, possibly a read error. The chain carries TRBV5-1 and TRBJ2-1; the D is unclear. The CDR3 consists of 16 residues. Per the germline V gene, CDR1 is SGHRS and CDR2 is YFSETQ. The CDR3 DNA is TGCGCCAGCAGCTTGGATGTGACATACAAATCGGTTGAGCAGCTCTTC. Translated, it gives CASSLDVTYKSVEQLF.

The V call is TRBV30, the J call TRBJ1-1; D perhaps matches TRBD1 (5 bases). In germline, CDR1 is GTSNPN, CDR2 SVGIG (reference sequence). The CDR3 runs 12 residues. V was clipped by 3 bases and J by 4 bases, with 9 bases between them. The CDR3 here is CAWSPGSTEAFF. The CDR3 DNA follows: TGTGCCTGGAGCCCAGGGAGCACTGAAGCTTTCTTT.

The V and J genes are TRBV21-1 and TRBJ2-1; the D call TRBD2 from the table was never checked on the DNA. TRBV21-1 is shown as a pseudogene. This CDR3 is built from 17 residues. The CDR3 loop reads CASSKMAILRGYNEQFF. The CDR3 DNA reads TGTGCCAGCAGCAAAATGGCTATCCTCCGGGGCTACAATGAGCAGTTCTTC.

This rearrangement joins TRBV14 to TRBJ1-2; 7 nucleotides agree with TRBD1. Germline V lookup: CDR1 SGHDN, CDR2 FVKESK. CDR3 length: 17 residues. Trimming at V came to 0 bases and at J to 2 bases, leaving 9 bases not matched to a gene. The CDR3 spells CASSQDTWDSLNYGYTF. For the CDR3, the DNA is TGTGCCAGCAGCCAAGATACATGGGACAGTCTAAACTATGGCTACACCTTC.

This chain connects TRBV4-3 to TRBJ2-3; 12 bases align to TRBD2. Trimming cost V 0 bases and J 6 bases; bases outside gene matches: 10. The CDR3 covers 18 residues. Germline V gene lookup returns CDR1 LGHNA and CDR2 YSLEER. The CDR3 protein is CASSQDTGLAGGGDTQYF. The CDR3 region has the DNA TGCGCCAGCAGCCAAGATACGGGCCTAGCGGGAGGGGGGGATACGCAGTATTTT.

V is TRBV5-1 and J is TRBJ2-7; 9 bases map to TRBD1. The germline V gene has CDR1 SGHRS and CDR2 YFSETQ. After removal of 4 bases from V and 5 bases from J, the junction contained 4 bases not matched to a gene. The CDR3 has 13 residues. CDR3 DNA: TGCGCCAGCAGCCATAGGACAGGGGACGAGCAGTACTTC. Its translation: CASSHRTGDEQYF.

This clone was seen more than once but under ten times. The rearrangement uses TRBV7-8 and TRBJ2-2, with a weak D call TRBD1 (5 bases). This CDR3 contains 17 residues. From germline, CDR1 is SGHVS and CDR2 FQNEAQ. Trimming shortened V by 6 bases and J by 7 bases, and 24 bases separated the two germline ends. CDR3 nucleotides: TGTGCCAGCAGTAAAAGGGGTGGGGTTCCTCTAGGCGGGGAGCTGTTTTTT. Its translation: CASSKRGGVPLGGELFF.

The V call is TRBV11-2, the J call TRBJ2-3; 10 bases are a match to TRBD2. The V segment lost 6 bases and the J segment 4 bases; nucleotides outside the gene matches: 13. CDR1 and CDR2 (germline): SGHAT, FQNNGV. This CDR3 spans 17 amino acids. The DNA of the CDR3 is TGTGCCAGCAGTCTTAGGTCGAGCGGGAGGGGAGCAGATACGCAGTATTTT. It is translated as CASSLRSSGRGADTQYF.

J is TRBJ1-1 and V is TRBV9; 7 bases align to TRBD1. Germline CDR1 SGDLS, CDR2 YYNGEE. J gave up 3 bases and V 4 bases, and 6 bases lay outside the gene matches. The CDR3 loop spans 14 amino acids. In nucleotides, the CDR3 is TGTGCCAGCAGCCCGACAGGGATGGACACTGAAGCTTTCTTT. Encoded protein: CASSPTGMDTEAFF.

This clone was picked up a small number of times. This chain connects TRBV30 to TRBJ1-2, with D unclear. V lost 0 bases and J lost 6, with 11 bases in between. Germline-derived CDR1 and CDR2 are GTSNPN and SVGIG (reference sequence). The CDR3 contains 13 residues. The CDR3 coding sequence is TGTGCCTGGAGTGTTGAGCGAAGCCATGGCTACACCTTC. Amino acid sequence: CAWSVERSHGYTF.

In its sample, this clone was seen a few times. The CDR3 bases are TGTGCCAGCGGGCCTAATGAGCAGTTCTTC. It specifies CASGPNEQFF. V usage is TRBV6-6 and J usage is TRBJ2-1, with D hard to call. The CDR3 sequence is 10 residues long. CDR1 and CDR2 (germline): MNHNY, SVGAGI (reference sequence). The germline V and J ends were trimmed by 8 bases and 7 bases, with 6 bases remaining between them.

This clone was seen once. The rearrangement joins TRBV5-4 to TRBJ2-1; 9 bases map to TRBD2. The CDR3 covers 15 residues. The V segment lost 5 bases and the J segment 7 bases; nucleotides outside the gene matches: 10. Looked up from germline, CDR1 is SGHNT and CDR2 is YYREEE (reference sequence). This chain's CDR3 is CASRFGTSLPNEQFF. The CDR3 nucleotides read TGTGCCAGCAGATTCGGGACTAGCCTACCTAATGAGCAGTTCTTC.